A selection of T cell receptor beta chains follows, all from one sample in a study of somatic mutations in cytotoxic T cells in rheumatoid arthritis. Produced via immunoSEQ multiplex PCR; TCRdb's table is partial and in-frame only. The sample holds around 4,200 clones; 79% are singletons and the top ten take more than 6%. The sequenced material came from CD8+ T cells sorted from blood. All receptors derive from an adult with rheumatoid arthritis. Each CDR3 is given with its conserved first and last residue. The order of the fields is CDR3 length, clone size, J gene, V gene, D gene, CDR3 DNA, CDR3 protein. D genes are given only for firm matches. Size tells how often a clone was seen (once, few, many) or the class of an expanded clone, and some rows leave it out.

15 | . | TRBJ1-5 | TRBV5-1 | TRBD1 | TGCGCCAGCAGCCAGGACAGGGAGGGGGATCAGCCCCAGCATTTT | CASSQDREGDQPQHF
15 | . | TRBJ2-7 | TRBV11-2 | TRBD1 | TGTGCCAGCAGCTTAGGATTTGGGGGACAGGGCGAGCAGTACTTC | CASSLGFGGQGEQYF
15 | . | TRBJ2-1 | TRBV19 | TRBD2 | TGTGCCAGTAGTATCTTCGGCGGGGGGGCCCATGAGCAGTTCTTC | CASSIFGGGAHEQFF
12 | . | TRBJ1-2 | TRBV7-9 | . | TGTGCCAGCAGCTTAGCGGTTGTTGGCTACACCTTC | CASSLAVVGYTF
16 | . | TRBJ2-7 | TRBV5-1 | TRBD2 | TGCGCCAGCAGCCCGGGACTAGCGGGGGCGGGGGACGAGCAGTACTTC | CASSPGLAGAGDEQYF
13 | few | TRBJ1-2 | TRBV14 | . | TGTGCCAGCAGCCAAGATGTGGGTGACGGCTACACCTTC | CASSQDVGDGYTF
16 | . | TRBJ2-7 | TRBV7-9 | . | TGTGCCAGCAGCTTAACACAGGGCGACCTGTCCTACGAGCAGTACTTC | CASSLTQGDLSYEQYF
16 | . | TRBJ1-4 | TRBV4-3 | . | TGCGCCAGCAGCCAAGAAACAGGAAAGGGTAATGAAAAACTGTTTTTT | CASSQETGKGNEKLFF
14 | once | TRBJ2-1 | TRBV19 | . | TGTGCCAGTACCCGCGCGGACAACTACAATGAGCAGTTCTTC | CASTRADNYNEQFF
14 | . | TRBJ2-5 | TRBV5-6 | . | TGTGCCAGCAGCTTGGGACAGATTCAAGAGACCCAGTACTTC | CASSLGQIQETQYF
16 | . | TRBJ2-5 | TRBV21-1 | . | TGTGCCAGCAGCAAAATCTCGGGCCTAAAGGGGGGGACCCAGTACTTC | CASSKISGLKGGTQYF
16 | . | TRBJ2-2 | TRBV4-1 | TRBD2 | TGCGCCAGCAGCCAAGAGATGAGACTAGCGGGGGGGGAGCTGTTTTTT | CASSQEMRLAGGELFF
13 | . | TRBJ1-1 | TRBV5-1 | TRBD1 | TGCGCCAGCAGGACAGGGTTTGGCACTGAAGCTTTCTTT | CASRTGFGTEAFF
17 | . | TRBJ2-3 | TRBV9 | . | TGTGCCAGCAGCTCCCCCGGGAGTCGGGGGGCCATGGATACGCAGTATTTT | CASSSPGSRGAMDTQYF
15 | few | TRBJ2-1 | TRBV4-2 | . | TGTGCCAGCGCCCCGACAGAAGGACCCTACAATGAGCAGTTCTTC | CASAPTEGPYNEQFF
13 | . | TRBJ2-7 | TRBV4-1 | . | TGCGCCAGCAGCCCGCGGGCAGGTTACGAGCAGTACTTC | CASSPRAGYEQYF
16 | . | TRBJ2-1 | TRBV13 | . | TGTGCCAGCAGCTTAGGCCCTCAGGGAGTATACAATGAGCAGTTCTTC | CASSLGPQGVYNEQFF
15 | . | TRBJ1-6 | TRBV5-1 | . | TGCGCCAGCAGCTTAGGGGGGTATCTAGCCTCACCCCTCCACTTT | CASSLGGYLASPLHF
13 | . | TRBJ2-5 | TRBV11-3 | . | TGTGCCAGCAGCTTCGGTAGCCCAGAGACCCAGTACTTC | CASSFGSPETQYF
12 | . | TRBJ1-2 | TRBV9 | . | TGTGCCAGCAGCCTAGGATTCTATGGCTACACCTTC | CASSLGFYGYTF
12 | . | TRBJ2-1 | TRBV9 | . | TGTGCCAGCAGCGTAGAGGGGAATGAGCAGTTCTTC | CASSVEGNEQFF
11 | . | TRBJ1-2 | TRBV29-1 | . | TGCAGCGATGGGGGGACGAAGGGCTACACCTTC | CSDGGTKGYTF
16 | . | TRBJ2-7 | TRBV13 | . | TGTGCCAGCAGCTTAAGCAGGGGCCAATCTGGGGACGAGCAGTACTTC | CASSLSRGQSGDEQYF
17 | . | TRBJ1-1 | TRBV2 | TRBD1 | TGTGCCAGCAGTGAAGTCTGGGACAGAGGCCCGAACACTGAAGCTTTCTTT | CASSEVWDRGPNTEAFF
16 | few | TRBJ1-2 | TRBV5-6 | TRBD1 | TGTGCCAGCAGCGCCACCGGGACAGGGGGTTGGGATGGCTACACCTTC | CASSATGTGGWDGYTF
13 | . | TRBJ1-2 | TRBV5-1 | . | TGCGCCAGCAGCCTTGGGTCCCTCAGCCCCTACACCTTC | CASSLGSLSPYTF
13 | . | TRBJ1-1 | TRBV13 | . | TGTGCCAGCAGCCGACAGGTGAACACTGAAGCTTTCTTT | CASSRQVNTEAFF
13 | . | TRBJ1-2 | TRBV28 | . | TGTGCCAGCAGTTCCTTTTCCGACTATGGCTACACCTTC | CASSSFSDYGYTF
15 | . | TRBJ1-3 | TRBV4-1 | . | TGCGCCAGCAGCCAAGACACCAGCTCTGGAAACACCATATATTTT | CASSQDTSSGNTIYF
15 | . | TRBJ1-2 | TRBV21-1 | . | TGTGCCAGCAGCAAATTGGGCAGGGAGATCTATGGCTACACCTTC | CASSKLGREIYGYTF
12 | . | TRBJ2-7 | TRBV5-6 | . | TGTGCCAGCAGCTGGGACCGCTACGAGCAGTACTTC | CASSWDRYEQYF
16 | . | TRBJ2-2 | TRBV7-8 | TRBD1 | TGTGCCAGCAGCCCGAGACAGGGTTTGAACACCGGGGAGCTGTTTTTT | CASSPRQGLNTGELFF
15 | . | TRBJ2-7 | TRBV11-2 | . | TGTGCCAGCAGCTTAGAGCAGACAGCCAACTACGAGCAGTACTTC | CASSLEQTANYEQYF
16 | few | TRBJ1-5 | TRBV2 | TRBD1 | TGTGCCAGCAGTGTTAGAGGGACAGCTAGCAATCAGCCCCAGCATTTT | CASSVRGTASNQPQHF
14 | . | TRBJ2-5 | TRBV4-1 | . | TGCGCCAGCAGTCCTATGGGGTCAGGAGGGACCCAGTACTTC | CASSPMGSGGTQYF
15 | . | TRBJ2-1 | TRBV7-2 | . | TGTGCCAGCAGCTTAAGAGGGGGGAGCTACAATGAGCAGTTCTTC | CASSLRGGSYNEQFF
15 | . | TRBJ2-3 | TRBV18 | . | TGTGCCAGCTCACCACCGCAGGGGCGCACAGATACGCAGTATTTT | CASSPPQGRTDTQYF
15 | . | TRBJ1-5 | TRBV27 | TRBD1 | TGTGCCAGCAGCTCGTTAACAGGGGTGGATCAGCCCCAGCATTTT | CASSSLTGVDQPQHF
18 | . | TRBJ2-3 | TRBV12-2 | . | TGTGCAAGTCGCAACAACCCCCAAAGCGGGGTGGGCACAGATACGCAGTATTTT | CASRNNPQSGVGTDTQYF
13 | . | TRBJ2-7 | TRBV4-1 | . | TGCGCCAGCGGGCTTACAGACTCCTACGAGCAGTACTTC | CASGLTDSYEQYF
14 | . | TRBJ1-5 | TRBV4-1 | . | TGCGCCAGCAGCCTTGGGGAGGTTAATCAGCCCCAGCATTTT | CASSLGEVNQPQHF
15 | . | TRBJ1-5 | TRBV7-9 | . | TGTGCCAGCAGTACAGGAAAGAGGGGCGGTCAGCCCCAGCATTTT | CASSTGKRGGQPQHF
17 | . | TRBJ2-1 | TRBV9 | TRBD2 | TGTGCCAGCAGCCCTAGAGGGACTAGCGGGGGGGCTCAAGAGCAGTTCTTC | CASSPRGTSGGAQEQFF
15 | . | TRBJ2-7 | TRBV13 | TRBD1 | TGTGCCAGCAGGTTGACAGGGGATGAGAACTACGAGCAGTACTTC | CASRLTGDENYEQYF
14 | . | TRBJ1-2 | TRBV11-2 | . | TGTGCCAGCAGCTTAGGGATAGGGAACTATGGCTACACCTTC | CASSLGIGNYGYTF
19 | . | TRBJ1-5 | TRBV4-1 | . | TGCGCCAGCAGCCAAGGTCCCCCCCTGACAGGTGACAGCAATCAGCCCCAGCATTTT | CASSQGPPLTGDSNQPQHF
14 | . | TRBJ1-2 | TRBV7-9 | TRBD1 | TGTGCCAGCAGCTCCAGGGGGTTCAAGTATGGCTACACCTTC | CASSSRGFKYGYTF
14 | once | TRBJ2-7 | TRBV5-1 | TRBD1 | TGCGCCAGCAGCTCCCGACAGGGAATCTACGAGCAGTACTTC | CASSSRQGIYEQYF
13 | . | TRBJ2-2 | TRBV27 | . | TGTGCCAGCAGCCCCTTTGGGACCGGGGAGCTGTTTTTT | CASSPFGTGELFF
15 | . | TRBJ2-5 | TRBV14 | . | TGTGCCAGCAGCCAAGTTGGGGGGCGGAGGGAGACCCAGTACTTC | CASSQVGGRRETQYF
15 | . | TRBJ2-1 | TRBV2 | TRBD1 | TGTGCCAGCAGTTTATCCGGGACAGGGTTAGATGAGCAGTTCTTC | CASSLSGTGLDEQFF
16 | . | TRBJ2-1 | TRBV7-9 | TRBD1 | TGTGCCAGCAGCCCCCCCCAGACAGGGATTTACAATGAGCAGTTCTTC | CASSPPQTGIYNEQFF
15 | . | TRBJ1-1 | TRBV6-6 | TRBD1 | TGTGCCAGCAGTTACTCGGCAGGGGGCCGGACTGAAGCTTTCTTT | CASSYSAGGRTEAFF
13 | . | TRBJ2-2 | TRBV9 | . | TGTGCCAGCAGCGTAGTAGGACAGGGGGAGCTGTTTTTT | CASSVVGQGELFF
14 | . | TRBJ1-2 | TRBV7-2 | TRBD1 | TGTGCCAGCAGCGACGCCAGGGGGGGGTATGGCTACACCTTC | CASSDARGGYGYTF
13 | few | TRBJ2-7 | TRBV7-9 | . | TGTGCCAGCAGCTTACCAGGGGACGACGAGCAGTACTTC | CASSLPGDDEQYF
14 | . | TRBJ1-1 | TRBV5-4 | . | TGTGCCAGCAGCCCGGGACCCTTGATCACTGAAGCTTTCTTT | CASSPGPLITEAFF
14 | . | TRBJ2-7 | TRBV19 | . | TGTGCCAGTACCCCGGGGAAGGGGGCCTACGAGCAGTACTTC | CASTPGKGAYEQYF
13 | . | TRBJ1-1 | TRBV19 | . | TGTGCCAGTAGTATAGCCTCGAACACTGAAGCTTTCTTT | CASSIASNTEAFF